This record looks at one TCR beta chain sequence and its context. As yet, its antigen is unknown. A process of 5'RACE template switching, which added a universal primer site and UMIs, was used to make TCR cDNA. TCRdb redid the calling of the 5' RACE reads with MiXCR, one entry per CDR3 protein. The sample includes some 120,000 distinct CDR3 sequences, about 15% of them seen just once. This entry is derived from a study of T cells after yellow fever vaccination. Findings and caveats of the study: The booster saw the reappearance of most primary-vaccination clones (96% CD4, almost 90% CD8).

Germline CDR1 is SGDLS and CDR2 is YYNGEE. This CDR3 is 13 amino acids long. J was trimmed by 6 bases and V by 2 bases; bases with no gene match: 4. The chain couples TRBV9 to TRBJ2-7, with 8 bases aligning to TRBD1. Sequenced here: CD8+ T cells sorted from PBMCs, sampled 5 days after the yellow fever booster vaccination. This receptor was identified in a man aged 18-30 years who received the YFV17D yellow fever vaccine. CDR3 loop: CASSVFQGAEQYF. The CDR3 coding sequence is TGTGCCAGCAGCGTTTTTCAGGGGGCCGAGCAGTACTTC.